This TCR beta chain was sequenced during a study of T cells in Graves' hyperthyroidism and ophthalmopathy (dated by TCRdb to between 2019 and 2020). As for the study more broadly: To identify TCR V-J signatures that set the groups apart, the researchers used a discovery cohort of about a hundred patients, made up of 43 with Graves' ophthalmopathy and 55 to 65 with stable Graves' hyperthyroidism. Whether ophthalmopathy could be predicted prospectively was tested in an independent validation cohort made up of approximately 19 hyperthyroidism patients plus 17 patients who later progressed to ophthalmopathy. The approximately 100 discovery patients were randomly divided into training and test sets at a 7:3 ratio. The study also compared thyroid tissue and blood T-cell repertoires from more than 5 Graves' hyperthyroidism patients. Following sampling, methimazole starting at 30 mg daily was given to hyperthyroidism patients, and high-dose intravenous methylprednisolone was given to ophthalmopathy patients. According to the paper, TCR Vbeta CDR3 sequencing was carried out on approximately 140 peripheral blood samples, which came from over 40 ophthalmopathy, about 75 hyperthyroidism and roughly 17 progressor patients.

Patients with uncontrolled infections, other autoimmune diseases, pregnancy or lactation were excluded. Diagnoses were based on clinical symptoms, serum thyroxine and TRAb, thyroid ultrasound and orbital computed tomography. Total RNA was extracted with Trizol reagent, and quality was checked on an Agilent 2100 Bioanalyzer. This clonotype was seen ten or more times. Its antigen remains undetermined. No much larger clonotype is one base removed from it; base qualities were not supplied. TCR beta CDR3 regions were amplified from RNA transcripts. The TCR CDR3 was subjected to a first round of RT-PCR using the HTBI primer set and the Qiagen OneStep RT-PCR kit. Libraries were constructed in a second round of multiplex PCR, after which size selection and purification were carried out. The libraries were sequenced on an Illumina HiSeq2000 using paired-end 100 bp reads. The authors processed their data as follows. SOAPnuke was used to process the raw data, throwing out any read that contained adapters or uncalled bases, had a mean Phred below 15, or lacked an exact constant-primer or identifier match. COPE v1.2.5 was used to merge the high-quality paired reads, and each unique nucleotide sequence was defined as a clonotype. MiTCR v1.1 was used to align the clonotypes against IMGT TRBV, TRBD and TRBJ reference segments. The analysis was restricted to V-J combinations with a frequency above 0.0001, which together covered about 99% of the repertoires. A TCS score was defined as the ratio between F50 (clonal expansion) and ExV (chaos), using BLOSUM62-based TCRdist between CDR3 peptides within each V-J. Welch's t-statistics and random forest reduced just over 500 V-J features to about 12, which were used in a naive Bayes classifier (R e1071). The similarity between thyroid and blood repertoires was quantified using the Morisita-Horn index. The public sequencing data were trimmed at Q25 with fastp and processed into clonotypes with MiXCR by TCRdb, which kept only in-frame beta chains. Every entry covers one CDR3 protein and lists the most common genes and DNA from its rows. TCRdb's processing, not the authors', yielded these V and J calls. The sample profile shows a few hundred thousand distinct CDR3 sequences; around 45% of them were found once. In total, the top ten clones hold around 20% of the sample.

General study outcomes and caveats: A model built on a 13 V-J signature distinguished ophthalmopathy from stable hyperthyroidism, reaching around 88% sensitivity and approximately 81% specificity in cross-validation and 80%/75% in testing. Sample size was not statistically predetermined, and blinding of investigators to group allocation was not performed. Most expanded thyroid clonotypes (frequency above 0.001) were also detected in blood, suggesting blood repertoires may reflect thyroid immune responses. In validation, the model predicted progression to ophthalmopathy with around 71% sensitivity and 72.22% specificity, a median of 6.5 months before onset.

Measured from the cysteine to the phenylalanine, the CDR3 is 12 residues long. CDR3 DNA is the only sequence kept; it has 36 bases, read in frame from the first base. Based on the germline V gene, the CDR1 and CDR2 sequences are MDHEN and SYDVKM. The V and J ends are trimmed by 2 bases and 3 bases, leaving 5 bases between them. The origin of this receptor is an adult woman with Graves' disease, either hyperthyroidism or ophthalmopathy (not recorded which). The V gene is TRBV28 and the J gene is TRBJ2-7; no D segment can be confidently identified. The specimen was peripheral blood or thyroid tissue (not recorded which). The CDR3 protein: CASSLRHYEQYF. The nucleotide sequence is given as TGTGCCAGCAGTTTAAGACACTACGAGCAGTACTTC.